This TCR beta chain was captured in a study of blood T cell repertoires in COVID-19. In the study overall: The origin of the acute and convalescent COVID-19 samples was the United States, Italy and Spain. PBMCs, B-cell-depleted T cells, or T cells were the source of the cDNA or gDNA that made up the material.

Participants spanned ages about 18 to 100 years and resided in around 25 US areas. The recovered donors of Cohort 3 showed two negative PCRs, clearance, or symptom resolution. Method: immunoSEQ multiplex PCR; TCRdb's copy keeps in-frame clones and lacks some. The table shows about 310,000 clones, with roughly 88% occurring only once. The germline V gene encodes CDR1 MNHEY and CDR2 SVGEGT. The CDR3 spans 18 residues. With 3 bases clipped from V and 0 bases from J, the junction kept 8 bases outside the gene matches. The chain employs TRBV6-2 or TRBV6-3 and TRBJ2-2; 9 bases are a match to TRBD2. Sample: PBMCs or T cells enriched from blood (not recorded which). The clonotype comes from a man younger than 40 who had recovered from COVID-19. The CDR3 sequence is CASSYRLAGTANTGELFF. DNA for the CDR3: TGTGCCAGCAGTTATAGGCTAGCGGGGACCGCGAACACCGGGGAGCTGTTTTTT.